This entry concerns a single TCR beta chain. The sample holds many counts of this clonotype. Its antigen specificity is not known. No much larger clone exists at a distance of one base, and base qualities are not known. Stable Graves' hyperthyroidism was defined as no progression to ophthalmopathy during 18 months of follow-up. The hyperthyroidism patients were between 18 and 65 years old and newly diagnosed, with a disease duration of less than 2 months. Exclusion was applied to patients with uncontrolled infections, other autoimmune diseases, pregnancy or lactation. Diagnoses were established on the basis of clinical symptoms, serum thyroxine and TRAb, thyroid ultrasound, and orbital computed tomography. PBMCs were separated from roughly 9.3 ml of fresh peripheral blood using Ficoll-Paque density gradient centrifugation. Trizol reagent was used to extract total RNA, and RNA quality was then checked on an Agilent 2100 Bioanalyzer.

The sample belongs to a study of T cells in Graves' hyperthyroidism and ophthalmopathy (dated by TCRdb to between 2019 and 2020). In terms of the full investigation: Peripheral blood was collected at initial diagnosis, before any treatment. TCR V-J signatures able to tell the groups apart were searched for in a discovery cohort of around 95 patients, of whom about 40 had Graves' ophthalmopathy and 57 had stable Graves' hyperthyroidism. Prospective prediction of ophthalmopathy was tested in an independent validation cohort consisting of 18 to 20 hyperthyroidism patients and around 16 patients who later progressed to ophthalmopathy. The approximately 90 discovery patients were divided at random into training and test sets in a 7:3 ratio. In roughly six Graves' hyperthyroidism patients, the study also compared T-cell repertoires from thyroid tissue with T-cell repertoires from blood. Once sampling was done, hyperthyroidism patients were given methimazole at a starting dose of 30 mg daily, whereas ophthalmopathy patients were given high-dose intravenous methylprednisolone. The paper describes TCR Vbeta CDR3 sequencing of 135 peripheral blood samples, made up of under 50 ophthalmopathy patients, over 70 hyperthyroidism patients and about 17 progressor patients. Broader findings and caveats from the paper: Sample size was not statistically predetermined, and blinding of investigators to group allocation was not performed. Most expanded thyroid clonotypes (frequency above 0.001) were also detected in blood, a finding suggesting that blood repertoires may reflect thyroid immune responses. In validation, progression to ophthalmopathy was predicted by the model with 70.59% sensitivity and about 72% specificity, a median of approximately 7.1 months before onset. Ophthalmopathy was separated from stable hyperthyroidism by a 13 V-J signature model, with just over 85% sensitivity and approximately 81% specificity obtained in cross-validation and 80%/75% obtained in testing.

The germline V gene (reference sequence) sets CDR1 to SEHNR and CDR2 to FQNEAQ. The CDR3 goes from the cysteine to the phenylalanine over 14 residues. Just the 42-base CDR3 DNA is kept, in frame starting at base 1. Trimming leaves V shorter by 6 bases and J shorter by 9 bases, with the junction holding 10 bases beyond the gene matches. The TCR beta CDR3 regions were amplified from RNA transcripts. A first-round RT-PCR of the TCR CDR3 used the HTBI primer set with the Qiagen OneStep RT-PCR kit. The libraries were constructed in a second round of multiplex PCR and then size-selected and purified. Libraries were sequenced paired-end with 100 bp reads on an Illumina HiSeq2000. The authors processed their data as follows. Raw data were processed with SOAPnuke, discarding reads with adapters, uncalled bases, mean Phred below 15, or no exact constant-primer or identifier match. High-quality paired reads were merged using COPE v1.2.5, and each unique nucleotide sequence was defined as a clonotype. MiTCR v1.1 was used to align the clonotypes against IMGT TRBV, TRBD and TRBJ reference segments. The analysis included only V-J combinations with a frequency above 0.0001, which together covered around 99% of the repertoires. The TCS score was defined as the ratio of F50 (clonal expansion) to E x V (chaos), calculated using BLOSUM62-based TCRdist between CDR3 peptides within each V-J. Welch's t-statistics and random forest reduced some 510 V-J features to under 15, which were used in a naive Bayes classifier (R e1071). Starting from the raw public reads, TCRdb applied fastp trimming at Q25, assembled clones with MiXCR and retained in-frame beta chains. Every distinct CDR3 protein forms one entry, paired with its most common genes and DNA. The V and J calls were determined by TCRdb, not by the authors. This sample has under 400,000 distinct CDR3 sequences in its table, and roughly 13% of those were observed once. Together, the top ten hold around 10% of the sample.

The V gene is TRBV7-9 and the J gene is TRBJ2-5, and 10 junctional nucleotides match TRBD1. The clonotype was recovered from a woman aged 55-69 years with Graves' hyperthyroidism. The specimen sequenced was blood. The DNA sequence is given as TGTGCCAGCAGACAGACAGGGGGCCGGGGAGCCCAGTACTTC. Its protein product is CASRQTGGRGAQYF.